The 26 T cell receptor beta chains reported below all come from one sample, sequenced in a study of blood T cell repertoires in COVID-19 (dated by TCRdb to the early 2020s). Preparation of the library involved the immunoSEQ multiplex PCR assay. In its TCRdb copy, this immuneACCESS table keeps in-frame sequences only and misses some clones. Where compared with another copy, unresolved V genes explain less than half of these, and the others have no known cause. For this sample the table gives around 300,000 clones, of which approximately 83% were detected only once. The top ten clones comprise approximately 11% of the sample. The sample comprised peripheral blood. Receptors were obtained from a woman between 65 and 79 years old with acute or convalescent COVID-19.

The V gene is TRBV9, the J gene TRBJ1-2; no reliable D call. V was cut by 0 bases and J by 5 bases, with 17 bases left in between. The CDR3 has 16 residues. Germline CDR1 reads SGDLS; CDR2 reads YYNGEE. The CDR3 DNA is TGTGCCAGCAGCGTAGGGGGAGAGGAACGGATTTATGGCTACACCTTC. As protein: CASSVGGEERIYGYTF.

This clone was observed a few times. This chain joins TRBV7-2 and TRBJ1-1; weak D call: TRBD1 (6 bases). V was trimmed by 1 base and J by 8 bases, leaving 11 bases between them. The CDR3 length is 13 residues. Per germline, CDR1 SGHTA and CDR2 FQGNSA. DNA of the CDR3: TGTGCCAGCAGCTTAGGGGCCGGACAGGAAGCTTTCTTT. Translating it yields CASSLGAGQEAFF. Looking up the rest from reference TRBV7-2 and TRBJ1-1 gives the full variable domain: GAGVSQSPSNKVTEKGKDVELRCDPISGHTALYWYRQSLGQGLEFLIYFQGNSAPDKSGLPSDRFSAERTGGSVSTLTIQRTQQEDSAVYLCASSLGAGQEAFFGQGTRLTVV.

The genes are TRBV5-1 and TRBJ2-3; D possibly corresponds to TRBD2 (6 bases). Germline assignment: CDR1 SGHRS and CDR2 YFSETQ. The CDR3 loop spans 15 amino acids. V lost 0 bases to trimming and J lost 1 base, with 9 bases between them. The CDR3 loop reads CASSLDTGGTDTQYF. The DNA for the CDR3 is TGCGCCAGCAGCTTGGATACGGGGGGCACAGATACGCAGTATTTT. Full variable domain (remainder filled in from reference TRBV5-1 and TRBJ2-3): KAGVTQTPRYLIKTRGQQVTLSCSPISGHRSVSWYQQTPGQGLQFLFEYFSETQRNKGNFPGRFSGRQFSNSRSEMNVSTLELGDSALYLCASSLDTGGTDTQYFGPGTRLTVL.

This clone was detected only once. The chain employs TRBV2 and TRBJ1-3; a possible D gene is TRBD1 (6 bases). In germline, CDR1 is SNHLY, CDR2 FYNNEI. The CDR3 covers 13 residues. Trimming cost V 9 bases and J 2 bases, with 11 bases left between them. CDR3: CASSQGAGNTIYF. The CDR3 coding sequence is TGTGCCAGTTCACAGGGAGCTGGAAACACCATATATTTT.

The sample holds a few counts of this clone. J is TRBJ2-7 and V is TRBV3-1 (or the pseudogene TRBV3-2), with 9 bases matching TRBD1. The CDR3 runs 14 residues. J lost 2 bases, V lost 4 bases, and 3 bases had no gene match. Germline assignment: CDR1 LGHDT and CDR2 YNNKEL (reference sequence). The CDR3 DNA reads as TGTGCCAGCAGCCTCGGACAGGGGCCCTACGAGCAGTACTTC. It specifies CASSLGQGPYEQYF.

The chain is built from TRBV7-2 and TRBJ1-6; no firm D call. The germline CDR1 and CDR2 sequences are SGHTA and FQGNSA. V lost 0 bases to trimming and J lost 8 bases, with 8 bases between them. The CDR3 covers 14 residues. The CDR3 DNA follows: TGTGCCAGCAGCTTAGCCGGGAGGCATTCACCCCTCCACTTT. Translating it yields CASSLAGRHSPLHF.

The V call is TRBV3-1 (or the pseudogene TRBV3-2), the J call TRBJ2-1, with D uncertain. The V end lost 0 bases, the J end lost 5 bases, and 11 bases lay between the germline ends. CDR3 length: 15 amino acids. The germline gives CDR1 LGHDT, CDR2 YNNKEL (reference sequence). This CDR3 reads CASSQESSPDNEQFF. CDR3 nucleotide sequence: TGTGCCAGCAGCCAAGAGAGTAGCCCGGACAATGAGCAGTTCTTC.

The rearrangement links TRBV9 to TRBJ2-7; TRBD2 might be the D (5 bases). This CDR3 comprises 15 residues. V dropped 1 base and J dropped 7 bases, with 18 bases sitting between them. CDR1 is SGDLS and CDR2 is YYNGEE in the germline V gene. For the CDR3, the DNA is TGTGCCAGCAGCGTACGGGGTTCCCCGGTAGGAGAGCAGTACTTC. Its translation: CASSVRGSPVGEQYF.

CDR3 DNA: TGTGCCAGCAGTGCTCGGACAGTCCAAGGGGCTGAAGCTTTCTTT. Its protein product is CASSARTVQGAEAFF. The chain employs TRBV2 and TRBJ1-1; D is possibly TRBD1 (6 bases). The V gene's germline CDR1 is SNHLY and CDR2 FYNNEI. V was clipped by 4 bases and J by 6 bases, with 18 bases between them. The length of the CDR3 is 15 residues.

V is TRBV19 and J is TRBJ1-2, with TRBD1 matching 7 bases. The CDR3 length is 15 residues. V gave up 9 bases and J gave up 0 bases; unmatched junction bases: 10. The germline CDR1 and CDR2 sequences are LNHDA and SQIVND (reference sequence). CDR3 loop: CASGTAFSTNYGYTF. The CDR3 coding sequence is TGTGCCAGCGGGACAGCTTTTTCCACTAACTATGGCTACACCTTC.

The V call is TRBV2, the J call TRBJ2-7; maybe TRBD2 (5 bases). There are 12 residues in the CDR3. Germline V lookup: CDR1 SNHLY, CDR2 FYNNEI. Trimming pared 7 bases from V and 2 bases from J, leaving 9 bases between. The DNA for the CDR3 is TGTGCCAGCACCAGACTACCCTACGAGCAGTACTTC. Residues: CASTRLPYEQYF.

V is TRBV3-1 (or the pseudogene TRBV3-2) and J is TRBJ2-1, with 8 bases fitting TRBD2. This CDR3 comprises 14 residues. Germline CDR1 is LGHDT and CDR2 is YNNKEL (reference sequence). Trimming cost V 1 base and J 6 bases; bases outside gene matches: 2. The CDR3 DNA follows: TGTGCCAGCAGCCAAGCGGGGGGGATCAATGAGCAGTTCTTC. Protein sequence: CASSQAGGINEQFF.

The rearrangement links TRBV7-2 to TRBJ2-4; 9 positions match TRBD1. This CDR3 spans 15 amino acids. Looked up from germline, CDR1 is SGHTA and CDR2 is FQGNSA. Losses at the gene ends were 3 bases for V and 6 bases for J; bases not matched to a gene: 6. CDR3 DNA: TGTGCCAGCAGCTTCCTAGACAGGGGGGTAAACATTCAGTACTTC. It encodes CASSFLDRGVNIQYF. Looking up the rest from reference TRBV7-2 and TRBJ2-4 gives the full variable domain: GAGVSQSPSNKVTEKGKDVELRCDPISGHTALYWYRQSLGQGLEFLIYFQGNSAPDKSGLPSDRFSAERTGGSVSTLTIQRTQQEDSAVYLCASSFLDRGVNIQYFGAGTRLSVL.

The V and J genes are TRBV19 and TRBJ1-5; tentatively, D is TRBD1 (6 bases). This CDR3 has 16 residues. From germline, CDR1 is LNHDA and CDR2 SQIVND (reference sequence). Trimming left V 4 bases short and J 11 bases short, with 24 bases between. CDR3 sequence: CASSNSGTLTPQSQHF. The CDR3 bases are TGTGCCAGTAGTAACTCCGGGACACTTACCCCTCAATCCCAGCATTTT. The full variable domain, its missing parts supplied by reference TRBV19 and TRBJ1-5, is DGGITQSPKYLFRKEGQNVTLSCEQNLNHDAMYWYRQDPGQGLRLIYYSQIVNDFQKGDIAEGYSVSREKKESFPLTVTSAQKNPTAFYLCASSNSGTLTPQSQHFGDGTRLSIL.

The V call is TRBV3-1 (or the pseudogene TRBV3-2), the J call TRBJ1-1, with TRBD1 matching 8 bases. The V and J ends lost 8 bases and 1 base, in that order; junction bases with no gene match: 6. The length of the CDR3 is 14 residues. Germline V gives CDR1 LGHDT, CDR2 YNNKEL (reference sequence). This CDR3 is CASGTGTGNTEAFF. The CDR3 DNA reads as TGTGCCAGCGGGACCGGGACAGGGAACACTGAAGCTTTCTTT.

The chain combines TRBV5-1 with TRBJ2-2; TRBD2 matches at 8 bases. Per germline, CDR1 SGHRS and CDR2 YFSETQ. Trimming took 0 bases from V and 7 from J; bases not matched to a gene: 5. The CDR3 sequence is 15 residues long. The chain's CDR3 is CASSLAQRGNGELFF. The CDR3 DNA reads TGCGCCAGCAGCTTGGCCCAGCGGGGGAACGGGGAGCTGTTTTTT.

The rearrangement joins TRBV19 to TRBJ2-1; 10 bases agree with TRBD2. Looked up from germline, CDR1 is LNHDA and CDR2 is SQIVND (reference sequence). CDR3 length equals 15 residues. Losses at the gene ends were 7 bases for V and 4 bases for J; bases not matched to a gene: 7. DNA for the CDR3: TGTGCCAGTACCCCAGCGGGGGGGTATTACAATGAGCAGTTCTTC. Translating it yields CASTPAGGYYNEQFF.

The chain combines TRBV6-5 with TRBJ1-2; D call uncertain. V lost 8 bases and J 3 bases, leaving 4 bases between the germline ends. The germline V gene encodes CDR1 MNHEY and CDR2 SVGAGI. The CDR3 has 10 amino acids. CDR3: CASSDYGYTF. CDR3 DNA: TGTGCCAGCTCGGACTATGGCTACACCTTC.

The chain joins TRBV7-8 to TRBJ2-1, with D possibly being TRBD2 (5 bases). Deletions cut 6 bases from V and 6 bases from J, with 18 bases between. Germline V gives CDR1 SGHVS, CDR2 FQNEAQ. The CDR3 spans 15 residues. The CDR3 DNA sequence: TGTGCCAGCAGTCCCCGGGCTGAGCGGCCCAATGAGCAGTTCTTC. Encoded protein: CASSPRAERPNEQFF.

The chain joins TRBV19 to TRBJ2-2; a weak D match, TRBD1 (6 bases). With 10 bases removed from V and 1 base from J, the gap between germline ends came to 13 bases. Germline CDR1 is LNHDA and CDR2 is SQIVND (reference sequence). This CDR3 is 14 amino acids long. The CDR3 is CATQGQMNTGELFF. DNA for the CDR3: TGTGCCACCCAGGGGCAGATGAACACCGGGGAGCTGTTTTTT.

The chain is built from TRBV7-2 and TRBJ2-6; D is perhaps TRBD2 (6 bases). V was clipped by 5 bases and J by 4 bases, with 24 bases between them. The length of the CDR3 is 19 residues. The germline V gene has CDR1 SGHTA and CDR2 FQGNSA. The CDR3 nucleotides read TGTGCCAGCAGCGCGCGTGGCCGGGACTTCTATGCCGGGGCCAACGTCCTGACTTTC. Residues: CASSARGRDFYAGANVLTF.

The CDR3 coding sequence is TGTGCCAGCAGTCCCGACGGGTCCTACGAGCAGTACTTC. As protein: CASSPDGSYEQYF. The genes are TRBV12-3 or TRBV12-4 and TRBJ2-7; no definite D call. This CDR3 has 13 amino acids. The V and J ends lost 5 bases and 1 base respectively, with 9 bases between them.

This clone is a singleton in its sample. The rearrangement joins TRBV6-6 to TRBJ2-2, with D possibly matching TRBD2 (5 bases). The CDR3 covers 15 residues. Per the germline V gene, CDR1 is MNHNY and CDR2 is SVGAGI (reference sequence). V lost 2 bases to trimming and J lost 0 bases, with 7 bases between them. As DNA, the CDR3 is TGTGCCAGCAGTTACGGGAGAACGAACACCGGGGAGCTGTTTTTT. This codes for CASSYGRTNTGELFF.

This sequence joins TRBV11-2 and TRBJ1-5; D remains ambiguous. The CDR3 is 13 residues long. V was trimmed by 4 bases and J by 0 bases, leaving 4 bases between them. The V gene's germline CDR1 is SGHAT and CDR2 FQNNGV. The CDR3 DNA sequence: TGTGCCAGCAGCTATAATAGCAATCAGCCCCAGCATTTT. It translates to CASSYNSNQPQHF.

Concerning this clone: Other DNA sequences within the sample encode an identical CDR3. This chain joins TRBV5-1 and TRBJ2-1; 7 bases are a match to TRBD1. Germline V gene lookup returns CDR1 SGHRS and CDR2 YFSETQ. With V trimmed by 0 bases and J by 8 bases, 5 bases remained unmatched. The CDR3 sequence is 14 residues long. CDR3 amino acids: CASSLGYRGDEQFF. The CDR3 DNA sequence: TGCGCCAGCAGCTTGGGTTACAGGGGCGATGAGCAGTTCTTC.

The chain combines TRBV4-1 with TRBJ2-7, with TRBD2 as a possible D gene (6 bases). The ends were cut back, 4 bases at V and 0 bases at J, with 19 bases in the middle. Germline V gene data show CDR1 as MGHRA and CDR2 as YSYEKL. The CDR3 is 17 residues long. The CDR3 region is CASSPQPGLLSSYEQYF. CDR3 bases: TGCGCCAGCAGCCCCCAACCGGGACTCCTGAGCTCCTACGAGCAGTACTTC.